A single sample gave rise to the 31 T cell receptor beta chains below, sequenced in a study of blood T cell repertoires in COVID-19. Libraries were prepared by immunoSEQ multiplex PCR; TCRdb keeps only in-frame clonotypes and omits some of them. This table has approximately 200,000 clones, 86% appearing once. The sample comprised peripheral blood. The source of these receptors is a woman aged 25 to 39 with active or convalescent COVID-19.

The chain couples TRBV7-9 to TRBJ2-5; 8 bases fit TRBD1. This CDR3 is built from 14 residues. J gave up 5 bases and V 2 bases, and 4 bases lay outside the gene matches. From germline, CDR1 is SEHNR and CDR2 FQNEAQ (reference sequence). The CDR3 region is CASSLPTGEETQYF. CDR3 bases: TGTGCCAGCAGCTTACCGACAGGGGAGGAGACCCAGTACTTC.

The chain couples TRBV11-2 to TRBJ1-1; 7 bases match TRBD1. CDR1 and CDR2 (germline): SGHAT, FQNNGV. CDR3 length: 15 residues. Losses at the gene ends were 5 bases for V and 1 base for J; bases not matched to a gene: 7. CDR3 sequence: CASSTGAGGNTEAFF. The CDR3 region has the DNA TGTGCCAGCAGCACAGGGGCAGGGGGGAACACTGAAGCTTTCTTT.

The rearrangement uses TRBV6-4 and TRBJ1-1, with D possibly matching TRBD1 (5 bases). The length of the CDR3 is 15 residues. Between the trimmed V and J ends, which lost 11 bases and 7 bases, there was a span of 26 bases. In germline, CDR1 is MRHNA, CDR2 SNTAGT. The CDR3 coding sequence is TGTGCCCCCCTTATAGGGGTTGTAGAGGTAAATGAAGCTTTCTTT. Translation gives CAPLIGVVEVNEAFF.

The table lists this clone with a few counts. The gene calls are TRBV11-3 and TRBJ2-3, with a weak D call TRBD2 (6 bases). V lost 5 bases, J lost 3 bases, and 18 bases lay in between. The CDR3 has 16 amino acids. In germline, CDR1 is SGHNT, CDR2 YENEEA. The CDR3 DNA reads TGTGCCAGCAGCCCCCAGGTGCTCCGGGGGACAGATACGCAGTATTTT. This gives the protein CASSPQVLRGTDTQYF.

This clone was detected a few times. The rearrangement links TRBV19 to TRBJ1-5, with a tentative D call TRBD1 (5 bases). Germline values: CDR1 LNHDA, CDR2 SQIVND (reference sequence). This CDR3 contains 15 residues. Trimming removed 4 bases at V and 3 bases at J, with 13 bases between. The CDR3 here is CASSSSGGNNQPQHF. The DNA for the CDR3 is TGTGCCAGTAGTAGCTCGGGGGGAAACAATCAGCCCCAGCATTTT.

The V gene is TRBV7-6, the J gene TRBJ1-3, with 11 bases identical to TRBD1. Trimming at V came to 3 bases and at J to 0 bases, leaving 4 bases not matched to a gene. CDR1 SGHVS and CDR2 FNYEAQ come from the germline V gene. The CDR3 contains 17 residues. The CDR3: CASSLWTGGISGNTIYF. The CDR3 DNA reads TGTGCCAGCAGCTTGTGGACAGGGGGCATCTCTGGAAACACCATATATTTT.

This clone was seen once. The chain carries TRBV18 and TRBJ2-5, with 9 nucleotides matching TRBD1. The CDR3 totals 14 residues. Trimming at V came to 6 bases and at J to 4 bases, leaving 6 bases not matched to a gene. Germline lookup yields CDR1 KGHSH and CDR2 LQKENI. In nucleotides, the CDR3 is TGTGCCAGCTCCCGACAGGGGGTAGGAGAGACCCAGTACTTC. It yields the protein CASSRQGVGETQYF.

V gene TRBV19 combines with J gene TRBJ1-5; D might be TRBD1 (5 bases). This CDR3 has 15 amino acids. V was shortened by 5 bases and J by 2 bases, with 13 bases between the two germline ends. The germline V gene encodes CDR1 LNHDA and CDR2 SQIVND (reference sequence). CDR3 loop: CASSAQIGGNQPQHF. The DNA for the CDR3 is TGTGCCAGTAGTGCCCAAATAGGGGGCAATCAGCCCCAGCATTTT.

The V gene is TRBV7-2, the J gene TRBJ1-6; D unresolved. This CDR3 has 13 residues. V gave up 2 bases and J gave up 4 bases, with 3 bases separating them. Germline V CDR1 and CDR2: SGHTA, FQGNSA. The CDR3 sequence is CASSLQYNSPLHF. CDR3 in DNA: TGTGCCAGCAGCTTACAGTATAATTCACCCCTCCACTTT.

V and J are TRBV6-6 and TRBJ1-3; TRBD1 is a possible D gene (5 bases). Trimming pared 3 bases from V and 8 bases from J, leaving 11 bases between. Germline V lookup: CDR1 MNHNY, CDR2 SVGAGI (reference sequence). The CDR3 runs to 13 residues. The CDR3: CASSYLQGHTIYF. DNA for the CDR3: TGTGCCAGCAGTTATCTGCAGGGTCACACCATATATTTT.

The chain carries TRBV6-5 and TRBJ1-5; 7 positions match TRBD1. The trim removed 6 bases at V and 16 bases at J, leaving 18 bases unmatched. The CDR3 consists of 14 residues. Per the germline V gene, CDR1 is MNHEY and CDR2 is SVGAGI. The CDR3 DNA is TGTGCCAGCAGCCCCGAATACCTCCAGGGGGATAGCCATTTT. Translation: CASSPEYLQGDSHF.

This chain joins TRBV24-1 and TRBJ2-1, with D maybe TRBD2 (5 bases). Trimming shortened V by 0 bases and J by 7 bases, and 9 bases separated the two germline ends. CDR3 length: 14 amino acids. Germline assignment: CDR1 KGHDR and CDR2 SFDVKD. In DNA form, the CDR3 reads TGTGCCACCAGTGATTTGCGGGGTCGGAATGAGCAGTTCTTC. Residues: CATSDLRGRNEQFF.

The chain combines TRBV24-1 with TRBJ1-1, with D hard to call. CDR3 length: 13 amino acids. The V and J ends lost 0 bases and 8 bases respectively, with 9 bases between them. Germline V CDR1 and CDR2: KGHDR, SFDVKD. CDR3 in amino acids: CATSDLHGREAFF. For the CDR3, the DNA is TGTGCCACCAGTGATTTGCACGGGAGAGAAGCTTTCTTT.

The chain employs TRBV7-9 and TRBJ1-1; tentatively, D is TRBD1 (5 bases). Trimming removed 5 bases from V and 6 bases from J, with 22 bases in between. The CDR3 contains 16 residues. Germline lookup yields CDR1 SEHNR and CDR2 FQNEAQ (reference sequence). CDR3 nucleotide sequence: TGTGCCAGCAGCCCGAGGTCGTGGGGGGAGGACGCTGAAGCTTTCTTT. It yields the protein CASSPRSWGEDAEAFF.

CDR3 protein: CASSSRDGRVYGYTF. CDR3 DNA sequence: TGTGCCAGCAGCTCCCGGGATGGAAGGGTCTATGGCTACACCTTC. This chain links TRBV7-9 with TRBJ1-2; no clear D gene. CDR3 length: 15 residues. The V gene lost 4 bases and the J gene lost 4 bases, with 16 bases spanning the gap. Germline CDR1 SEHNR, CDR2 FQNEAQ (reference sequence).

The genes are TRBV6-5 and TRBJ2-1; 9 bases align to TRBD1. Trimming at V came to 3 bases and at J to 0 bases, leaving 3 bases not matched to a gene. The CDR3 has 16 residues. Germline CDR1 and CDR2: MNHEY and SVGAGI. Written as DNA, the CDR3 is TGTGCCAGCAGTTATGGACAGGGGAGCTCCTACAATGAGCAGTTCTTC. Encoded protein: CASSYGQGSSYNEQFF.

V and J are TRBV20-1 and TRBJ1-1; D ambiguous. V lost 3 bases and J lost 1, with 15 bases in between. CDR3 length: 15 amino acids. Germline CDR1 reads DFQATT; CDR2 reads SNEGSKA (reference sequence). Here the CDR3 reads CSASLPEKANTEAFF. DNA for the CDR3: TGCAGTGCTAGTCTCCCGGAGAAAGCGAACACTGAAGCTTTCTTT.

The CDR3 spells CASSHSTDTQYF. CDR3 DNA: TGCGCCAGCAGCCATAGCACAGATACGCAGTATTTT. This rearrangement joins TRBV5-1 to TRBJ2-3; D unresolved. With 4 bases removed from V and 0 bases from J, the gap between germline ends came to 3 bases. The CDR3 runs to 12 residues. Germline assignment: CDR1 SGHRS and CDR2 YFSETQ.

The CDR3 region is CAISESGGDGSPLHF. DNA of the CDR3: TGTGCCATCAGTGAGTCAGGAGGGGATGGCTCACCCCTCCACTTT. The V and J genes are TRBV10-3 and TRBJ1-6; TRBD1 might be the D (5 bases). The CDR3 contains 15 residues. The germline gives CDR1 ENHRY, CDR2 SYGVKD. The ends were cut back, 0 bases at V and 10 bases at J, with 13 bases in the middle.

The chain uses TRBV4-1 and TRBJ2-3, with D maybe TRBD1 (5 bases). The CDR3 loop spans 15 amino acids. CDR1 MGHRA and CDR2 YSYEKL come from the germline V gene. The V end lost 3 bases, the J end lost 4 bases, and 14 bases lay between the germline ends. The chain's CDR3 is CASSQAGFGADTQYF. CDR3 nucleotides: TGCGCCAGCAGCCAGGCAGGGTTTGGGGCAGATACGCAGTATTTT.

CDR3 amino acids: CASSISGNSPLHF. As DNA, the CDR3 is TGTGCCAGTAGTATTTCAGGGAATTCACCCCTCCACTTT. V gene TRBV19 combines with J gene TRBJ1-6, with a weak D call TRBD1 (5 bases). The CDR3 is 13 amino acids. Trimming pared 3 bases from V and 7 bases from J, leaving 7 bases between. CDR1 is LNHDA and CDR2 is SQIVND in the germline V gene (reference sequence).

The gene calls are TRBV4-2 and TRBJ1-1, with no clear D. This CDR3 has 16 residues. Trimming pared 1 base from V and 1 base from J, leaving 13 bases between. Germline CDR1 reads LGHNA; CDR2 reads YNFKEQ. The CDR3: CASSQAPIRGNTEAFF. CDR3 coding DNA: TGTGCCAGCAGCCAAGCCCCTATAAGAGGGAACACTGAAGCTTTCTTT.

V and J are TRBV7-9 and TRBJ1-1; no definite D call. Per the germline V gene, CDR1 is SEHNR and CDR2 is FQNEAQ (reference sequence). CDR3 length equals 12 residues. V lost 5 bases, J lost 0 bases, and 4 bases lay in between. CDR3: CASSPLNTEAFF. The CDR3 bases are TGTGCCAGCAGCCCCTTGAACACTGAAGCTTTCTTT. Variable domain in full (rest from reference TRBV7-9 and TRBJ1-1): DTGVSQNPRHKITKRGQNVTFRCDPISEHNRLYWYRQTLGQGPEFLTYFQNEAQLEKSRLLSDRFSAERPKGSFSTLEIQRTEQGDSAMYLCASSPLNTEAFFGQGTRLTVV.

The CDR3 nucleotides read TGTGCCAGCAGTTCTAAGAGACAGGGTAATAGGAATGAGCAGTTCTTC. Amino acids: CASSSKRQGNRNEQFF. V gene TRBV6-6 combines with J gene TRBJ2-1; 7 nucleotides agree with TRBD1. Germline CDR1 MNHNY, CDR2 SVGAGI (reference sequence). There are 16 residues in the CDR3. J gave up 7 bases and V 4 bases, and 13 bases lay outside the gene matches.

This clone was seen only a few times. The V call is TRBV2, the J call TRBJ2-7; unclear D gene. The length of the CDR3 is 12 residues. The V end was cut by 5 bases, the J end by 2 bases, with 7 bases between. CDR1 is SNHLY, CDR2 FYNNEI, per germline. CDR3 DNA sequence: TGTGCCAGCAGTTCCGACACCTACGAGCAGTACTTC. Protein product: CASSSDTYEQYF.

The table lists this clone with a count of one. Written as DNA, the CDR3 is TGCGCCAGCAGCCAAATGGGGGCGGGGGGGCCCGGAGAGACCCAGTACTTC. It is translated as CASSQMGAGGPGETQYF. The rearrangement uses TRBV4-1 and TRBJ2-5, with 9 nucleotides matching TRBD2. V lost 2 bases and J lost 4; bases outside the gene matches: 11. This CDR3 is 17 amino acids long. Germline assignment: CDR1 MGHRA and CDR2 YSYEKL.

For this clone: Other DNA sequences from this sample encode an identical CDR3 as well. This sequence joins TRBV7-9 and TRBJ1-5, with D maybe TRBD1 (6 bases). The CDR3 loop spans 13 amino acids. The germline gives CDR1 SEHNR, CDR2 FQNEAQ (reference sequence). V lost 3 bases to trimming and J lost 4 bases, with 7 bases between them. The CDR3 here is CASSLQGNQPQHF. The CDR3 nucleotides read TGTGCCAGCAGCTTGCAGGGGAATCAGCCCCAGCATTTT.

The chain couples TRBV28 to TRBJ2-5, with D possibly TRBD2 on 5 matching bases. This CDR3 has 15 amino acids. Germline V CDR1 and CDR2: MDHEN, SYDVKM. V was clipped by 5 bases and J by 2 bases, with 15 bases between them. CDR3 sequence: CASSTNRGRQETQYF. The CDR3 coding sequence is TGTGCCAGCAGTACCAACCGGGGAAGGCAAGAGACCCAGTACTTC.

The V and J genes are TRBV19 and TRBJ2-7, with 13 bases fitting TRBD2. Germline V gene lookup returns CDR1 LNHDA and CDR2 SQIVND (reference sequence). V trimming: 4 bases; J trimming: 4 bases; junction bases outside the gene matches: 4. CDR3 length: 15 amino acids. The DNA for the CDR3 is TGTGCCAGTAGTACCAGGACTAGCGGGAGTTACGAGCAGTACTTC. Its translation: CASSTRTSGSYEQYF.

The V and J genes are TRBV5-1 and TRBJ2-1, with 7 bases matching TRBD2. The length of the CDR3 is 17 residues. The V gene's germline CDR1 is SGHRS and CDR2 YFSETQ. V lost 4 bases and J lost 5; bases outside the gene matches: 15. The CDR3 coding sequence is TGCGCCAGCAGCCCTTGGGAGGGACTTCTTTCTAACAATGAGCAGTTCTTC. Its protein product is CASSPWEGLLSNNEQFF.

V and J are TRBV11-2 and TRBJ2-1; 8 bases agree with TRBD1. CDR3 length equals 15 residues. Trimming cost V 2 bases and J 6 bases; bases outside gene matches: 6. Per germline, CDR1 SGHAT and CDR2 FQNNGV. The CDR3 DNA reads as TGTGCCAGCAGCTTATGGACAGGGTTGAGCAATGAGCAGTTCTTC. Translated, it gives CASSLWTGLSNEQFF.